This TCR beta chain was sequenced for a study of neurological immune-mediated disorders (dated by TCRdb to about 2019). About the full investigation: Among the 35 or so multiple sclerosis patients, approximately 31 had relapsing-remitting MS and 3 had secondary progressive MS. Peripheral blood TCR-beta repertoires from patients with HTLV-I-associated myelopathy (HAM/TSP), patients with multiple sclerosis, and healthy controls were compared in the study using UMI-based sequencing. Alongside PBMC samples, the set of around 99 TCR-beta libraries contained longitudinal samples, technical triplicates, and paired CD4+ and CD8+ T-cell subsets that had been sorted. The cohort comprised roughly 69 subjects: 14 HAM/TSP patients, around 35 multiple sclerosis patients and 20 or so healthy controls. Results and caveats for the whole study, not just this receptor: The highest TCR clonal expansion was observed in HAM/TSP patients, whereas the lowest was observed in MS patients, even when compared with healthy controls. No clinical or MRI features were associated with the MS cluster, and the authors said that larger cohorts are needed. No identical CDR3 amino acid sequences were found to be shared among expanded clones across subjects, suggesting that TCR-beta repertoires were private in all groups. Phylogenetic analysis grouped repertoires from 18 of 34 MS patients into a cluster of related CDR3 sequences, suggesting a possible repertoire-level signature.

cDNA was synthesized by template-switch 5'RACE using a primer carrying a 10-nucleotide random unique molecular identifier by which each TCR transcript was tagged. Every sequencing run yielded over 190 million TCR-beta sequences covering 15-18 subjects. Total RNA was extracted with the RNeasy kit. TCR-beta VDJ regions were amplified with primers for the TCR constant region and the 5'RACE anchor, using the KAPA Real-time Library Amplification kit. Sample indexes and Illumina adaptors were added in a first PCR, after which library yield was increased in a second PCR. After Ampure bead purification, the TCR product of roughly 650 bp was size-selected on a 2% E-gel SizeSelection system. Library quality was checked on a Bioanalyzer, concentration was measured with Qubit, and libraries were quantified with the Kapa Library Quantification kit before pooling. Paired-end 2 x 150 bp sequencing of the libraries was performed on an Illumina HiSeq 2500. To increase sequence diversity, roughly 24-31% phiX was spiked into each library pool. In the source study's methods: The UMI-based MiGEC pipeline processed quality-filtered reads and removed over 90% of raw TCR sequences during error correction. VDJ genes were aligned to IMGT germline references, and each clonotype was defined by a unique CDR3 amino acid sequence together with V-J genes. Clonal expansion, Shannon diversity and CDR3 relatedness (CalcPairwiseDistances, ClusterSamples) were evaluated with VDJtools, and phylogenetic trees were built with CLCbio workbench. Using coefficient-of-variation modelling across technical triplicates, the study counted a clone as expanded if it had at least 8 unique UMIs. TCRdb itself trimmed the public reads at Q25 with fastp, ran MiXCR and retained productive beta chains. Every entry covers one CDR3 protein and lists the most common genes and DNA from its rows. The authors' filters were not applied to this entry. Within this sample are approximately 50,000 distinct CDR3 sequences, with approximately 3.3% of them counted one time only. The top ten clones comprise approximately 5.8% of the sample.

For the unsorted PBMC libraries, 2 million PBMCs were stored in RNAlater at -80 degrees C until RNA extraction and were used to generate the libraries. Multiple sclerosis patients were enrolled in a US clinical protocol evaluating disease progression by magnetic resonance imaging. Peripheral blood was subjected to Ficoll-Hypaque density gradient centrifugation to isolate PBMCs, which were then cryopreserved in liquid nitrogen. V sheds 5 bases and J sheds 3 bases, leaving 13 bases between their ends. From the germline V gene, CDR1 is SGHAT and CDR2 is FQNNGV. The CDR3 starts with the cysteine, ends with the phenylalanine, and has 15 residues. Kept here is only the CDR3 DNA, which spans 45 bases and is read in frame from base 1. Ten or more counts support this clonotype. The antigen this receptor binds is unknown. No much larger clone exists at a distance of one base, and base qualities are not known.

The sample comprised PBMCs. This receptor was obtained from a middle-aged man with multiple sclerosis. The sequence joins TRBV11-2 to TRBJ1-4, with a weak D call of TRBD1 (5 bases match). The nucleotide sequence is TGTGCCAGCAGCCCATCCGGGACGGCTAATGAAAAACTGTTTTTT. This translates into CASSPSGTANEKLFF.